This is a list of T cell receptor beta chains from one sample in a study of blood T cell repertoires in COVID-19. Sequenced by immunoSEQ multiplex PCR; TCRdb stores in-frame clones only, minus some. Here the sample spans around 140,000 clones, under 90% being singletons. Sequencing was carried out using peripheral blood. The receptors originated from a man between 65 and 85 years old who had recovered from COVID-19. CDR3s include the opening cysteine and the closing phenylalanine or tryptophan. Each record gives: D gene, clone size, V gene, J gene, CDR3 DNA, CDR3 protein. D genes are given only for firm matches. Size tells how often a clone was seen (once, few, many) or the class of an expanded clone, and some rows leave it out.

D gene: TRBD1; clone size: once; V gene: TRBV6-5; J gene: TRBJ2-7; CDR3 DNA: TGTGCCAGCAGTTACTCGGGGGACAGCTACTACGAGCAGTACTTC; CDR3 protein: CASSYSGDSYYEQYF
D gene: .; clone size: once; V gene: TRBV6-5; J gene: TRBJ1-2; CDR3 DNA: TGTGCCACGCTAGGGGGTGGCTACACCTTC; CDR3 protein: CATLGGGYTF
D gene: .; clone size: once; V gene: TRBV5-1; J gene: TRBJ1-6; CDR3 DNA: TGCGCCAGCAGCTTGGACGGCGGGTTTTCACCCCTCCACTTT; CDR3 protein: CASSLDGGFSPLHF
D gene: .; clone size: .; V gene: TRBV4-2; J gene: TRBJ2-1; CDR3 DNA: TGTGCCAGCAGCCAGGAGGGGGCCAGGAGCTCCTACAATGAGCAGTTCTTC; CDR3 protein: CASSQEGARSSYNEQFF
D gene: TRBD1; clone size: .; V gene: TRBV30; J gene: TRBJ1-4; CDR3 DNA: TGTGCCTGGAGTGACAGGGGGGGTGAAAAACTGTTTTTT; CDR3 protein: CAWSDRGGEKLFF
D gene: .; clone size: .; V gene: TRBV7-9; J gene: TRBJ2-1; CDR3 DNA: TGTGCCAGCAGCCGCCAGGGAAGAGCAGGTGAGCAGTTCTTC; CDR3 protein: CASSRQGRAGEQFF
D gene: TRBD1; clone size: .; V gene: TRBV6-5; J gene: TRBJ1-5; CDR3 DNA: TGTGCCAGCAGGCGACAGGGAGCAAATCAGCCCCAGCATTTT; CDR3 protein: CASRRQGANQPQHF
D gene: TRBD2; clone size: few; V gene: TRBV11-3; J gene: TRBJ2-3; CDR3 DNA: TGTGCCAGCAGCCGCAGAGCGGGAGTGGATACGCAGTATTTT; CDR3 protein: CASSRRAGVDTQYF
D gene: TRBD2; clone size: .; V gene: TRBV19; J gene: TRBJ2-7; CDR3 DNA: TGTGCCTCAAAGCCCGGCGGGAGCTTCTCCTACGAGCAGTACTTC; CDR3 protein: CASKPGGSFSYEQYF
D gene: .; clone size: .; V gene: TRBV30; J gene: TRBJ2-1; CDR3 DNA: TGTGCCTGGAGTGTCGGGAATGAGCAGTTCTTC; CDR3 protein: CAWSVGNEQFF
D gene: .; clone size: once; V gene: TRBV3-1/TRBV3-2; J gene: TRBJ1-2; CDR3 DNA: TGTGCCAGCAGCCATCTTGCCGGGGAAGGCTACACCTTC; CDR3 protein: CASSHLAGEGYTF
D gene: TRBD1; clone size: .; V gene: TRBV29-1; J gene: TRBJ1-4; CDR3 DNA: TGCAGCGTTACGACGGGACAGTCTAATGAAAAACTGTTTTTT; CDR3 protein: CSVTTGQSNEKLFF
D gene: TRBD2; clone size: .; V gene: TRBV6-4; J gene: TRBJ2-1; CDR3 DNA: TGTGCCAGCAGTAGCGGGGACCAGAATGAGCAGTTCTTC; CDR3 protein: CASSSGDQNEQFF
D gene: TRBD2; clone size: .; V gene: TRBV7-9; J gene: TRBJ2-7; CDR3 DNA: TGTGCCAGCACACGCGGGAGCACTGGAGAGCAGTACTTC; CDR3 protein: CASTRGSTGEQYF
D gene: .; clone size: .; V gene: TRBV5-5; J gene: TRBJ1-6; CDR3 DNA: TGTGCCAGCAGCTTGAACACAGGGACCTATAATTCACCCCTCCACTTT; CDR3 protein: CASSLNTGTYNSPLHF
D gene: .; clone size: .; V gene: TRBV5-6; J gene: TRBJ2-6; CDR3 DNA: TGTGCCAGCAGCTTGTACTCTGGGGCCAACGTCCTGACTTTC; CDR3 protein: CASSLYSGANVLTF
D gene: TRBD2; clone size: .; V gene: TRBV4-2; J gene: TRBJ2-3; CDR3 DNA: TGTGCCAGCAGCCAAACAGCGGGGGGCACAGATACGCAGTATTTT; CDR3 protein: CASSQTAGGTDTQYF
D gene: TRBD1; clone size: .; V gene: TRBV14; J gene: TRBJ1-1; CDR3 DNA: TGTGCCAGCAGCCCGCTCGACAGGGTTGACACTGAAGCTTTCTTT; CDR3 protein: CASSPLDRVDTEAFF
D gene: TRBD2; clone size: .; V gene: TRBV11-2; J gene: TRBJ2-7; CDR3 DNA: TGTGCCAGCAGCTTATGGGACGCGGGGGGAATCTACGAGCAGTACTTC; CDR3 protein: CASSLWDAGGIYEQYF
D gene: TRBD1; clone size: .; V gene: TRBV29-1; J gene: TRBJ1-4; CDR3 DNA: TGCAGCGTCGATTCCGGGACAGTAGACGAAAAACTGTTTTTT; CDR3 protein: CSVDSGTVDEKLFF
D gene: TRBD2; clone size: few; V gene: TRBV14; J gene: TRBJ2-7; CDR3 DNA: TGTGCCAGCAGCCCCAAAGCGGGGGGAACCTACGAGCAGTACTTC; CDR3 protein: CASSPKAGGTYEQYF
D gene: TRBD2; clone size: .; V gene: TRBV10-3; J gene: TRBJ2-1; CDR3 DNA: TGTGCCATTGGTACTAGCGGGATTGAGCAGTTCTTC; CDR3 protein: CAIGTSGIEQFF
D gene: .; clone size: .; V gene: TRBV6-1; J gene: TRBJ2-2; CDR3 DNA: TGTGCCAGCAGTGAAGACAGGGCCTTCACCGGGGAGCTGTTTTTT; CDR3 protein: CASSEDRAFTGELFF
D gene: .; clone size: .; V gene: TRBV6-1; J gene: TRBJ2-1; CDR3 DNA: TGTGCCAGCAGTGATGAGGGGAAGGGAGGCAATGAGCAGTTCTTC; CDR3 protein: CASSDEGKGGNEQFF
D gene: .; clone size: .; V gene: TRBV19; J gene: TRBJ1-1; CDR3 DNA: TGTGCCAGTAGTCTCTCGAACACTGAAGCTTTCTTT; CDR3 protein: CASSLSNTEAFF
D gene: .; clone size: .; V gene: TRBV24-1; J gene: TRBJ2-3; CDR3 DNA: TGTGCCACCCCTCGACTAGAATCAGATACGCAGTATTTT; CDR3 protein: CATPRLESDTQYF
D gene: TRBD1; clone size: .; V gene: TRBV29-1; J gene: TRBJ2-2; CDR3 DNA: TGCAGCGCGCGAGGGACAGGGGTGACCGGGGAGCTGTTTTTT; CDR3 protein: CSARGTGVTGELFF
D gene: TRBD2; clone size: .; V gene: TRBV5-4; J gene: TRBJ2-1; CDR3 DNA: TGTGCCAGCAGCTTGGGAGCGGGAGGCTACAATGAGCAGTTCTTC; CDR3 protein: CASSLGAGGYNEQFF
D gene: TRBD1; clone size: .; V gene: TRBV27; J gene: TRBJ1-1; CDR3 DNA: TGTGCCAGCAGTCCTTACCAGGGGGCGAACACTGAAGCTTTCTTT; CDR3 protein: CASSPYQGANTEAFF
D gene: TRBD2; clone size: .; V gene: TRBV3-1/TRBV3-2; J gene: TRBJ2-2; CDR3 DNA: TGTGCCAGCAGCCGGGGACTAGCGGACGCGAACACCGGGGAGCTGTTTTTT; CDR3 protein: CASSRGLADANTGELFF
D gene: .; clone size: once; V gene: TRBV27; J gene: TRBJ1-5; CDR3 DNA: TGTGCCAGCAGTTTAGGGGGCAGCAATCAGCCCCAGCATTTT; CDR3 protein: CASSLGGSNQPQHF
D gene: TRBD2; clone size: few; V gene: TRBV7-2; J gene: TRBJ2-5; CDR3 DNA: TGTGCCAGCAGCTTCAGTAGCGGGACTAAAGAGACCCAGTACTTC; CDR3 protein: CASSFSSGTKETQYF
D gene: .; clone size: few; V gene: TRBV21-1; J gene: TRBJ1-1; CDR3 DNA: TGTGCCAGCAGCAAAGGTCAGGGTTCTGAAGCTTTCTTT; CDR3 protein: CASSKGQGSEAFF
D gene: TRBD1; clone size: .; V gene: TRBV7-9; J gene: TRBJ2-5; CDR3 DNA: TGTGCCAGCAGCTTGGGCAGGGGGTTCGAGACCCAGTACTTC; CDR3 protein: CASSLGRGFETQYF
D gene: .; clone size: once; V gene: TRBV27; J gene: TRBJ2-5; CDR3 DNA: TGTGCCAGCAGCGAAACGCGTCGAGAGACCCAGTACTTC; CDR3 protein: CASSETRRETQYF
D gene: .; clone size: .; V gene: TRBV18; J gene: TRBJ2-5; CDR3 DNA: TGTGCCAGCTCAGAGAGGCTCGGGGAGACCCAGTACTTC; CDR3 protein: CASSERLGETQYF
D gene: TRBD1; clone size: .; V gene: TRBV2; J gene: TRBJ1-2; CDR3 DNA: TGTGCCAGCAGTGTCGCAGGGGGGTATGGCTACACCTTC; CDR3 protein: CASSVAGGYGYTF
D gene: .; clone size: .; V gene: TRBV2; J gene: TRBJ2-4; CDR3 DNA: TGTGCCAGCAGTGAACAGGAGGGCTTAAACATTCAGTACTTC; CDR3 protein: CASSEQEGLNIQYF
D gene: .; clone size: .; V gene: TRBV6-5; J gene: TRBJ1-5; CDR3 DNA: TGTGCCAGCAGCTCAGAGGCCAATCAGCCCCAGCATTTT; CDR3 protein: CASSSEANQPQHF